This T cell receptor (beta chain) is from a study of identical twins. Notes on the study in general: Conclusions came from cross-sectional statistical analysis, not from following the same donors. Insertions were fewer in abundant cord blood beta clonotypes, whereas memory repertoires showed none of this pattern.

This clonotype was detected many times. The antigen is unknown. Template switching added a universal primer binding site, and final cDNA carried unique molecular identifiers. TCRdb re-analysed the 5' RACE reads in MiXCR, keeping a single row per CDR3 protein. The sample includes approximately 220,000 distinct CDR3 sequences, around 8.1% of them seen just once. Among all donors, each was a healthy Caucasian. Trimming left V 1 base short and J 3 bases short, with 9 bases between. The germline gives CDR1 SGHTA, CDR2 FQGNSA. CDR3 length: 14 amino acids. This sample also belongs to another study, concerning yellow fever vaccine responses in identical twins.

What was sequenced was memory (CD45RO+) T cells sorted from blood. This chain joins TRBV7-2 and TRBJ2-5; tentative D call: TRBD2 (7 bases). The sequence was obtained from a woman between 18 and 30 years old in good health. CDR3 coding DNA: TGTGCCAGCAGCTTAGGGGGGGGCAAAGAGACCCAGTACTTC. It specifies CASSLGGGKETQYF.